One and the same sample provided the 18 T cell receptor beta chains below, sequenced in a study of OX40 agonist ivuxolimab in advanced cancers. Produced via immunoSEQ multiplex PCR; TCRdb's table is partial and in-frame only. Among 95,000 to 150,000 clones listed, 85% to 95% were seen once. This specimen was CD4+ or CD8+ T cells sorted from blood, taken in a trial of the OX40 agonist ivuxolimab. The receptors stem from an adult with an advanced solid tumor such as melanoma, head and neck, liver or kidney cancer.

The chain uses TRBV10-3 and TRBJ2-3, with TRBD2 identical over 9 bases. Germline-derived CDR1 and CDR2 are ENHRY and SYGVKD. The CDR3 has 15 residues. V gave up 2 bases and J gave up 0 bases; unmatched junction bases: 0. This CDR3 reads CAISETSGSTDTQYF. In DNA, the CDR3 is TGTGCCATCAGTGAGACTAGCGGGAGCACAGATACGCAGTATTTT.

The chain has TRBV13 and TRBJ1-3; D is uncertain. The CDR3 is 15 residues long. V was pared by 1 base and J by 0 bases, with 7 bases between. Germline V lookup: CDR1 PRHDT, CDR2 FYEKMQ (reference sequence). The CDR3 region has the DNA TGTGCCAGCAGCTTAGCGGGTACCTCTGGAAACACCATATATTTT. Residues: CASSLAGTSGNTIYF.

CDR3 bases: TGCGCCAGCAGCTCGGGCTCGGGGGAACCGTCCGCTGGCTACACCTTC. This translates into CASSSGSGEPSAGYTF. This chain connects TRBV5-1 to TRBJ1-2; the D gene is possibly TRBD1 (5 bases). CDR3 length equals 16 residues. Germline V gene sequence: CDR1 SGHRS, CDR2 YFSETQ. Deletions cut 3 bases from V and 7 bases from J, with 22 bases between.

The chain couples TRBV6-5 to TRBJ2-7, with TRBD2 matching over 8 bases. The CDR3 loop spans 15 amino acids. The V segment lost 0 bases and the J segment 2 bases; nucleotides outside the gene matches: 3. In germline, CDR1 is MNHEY, CDR2 SVGAGI. DNA of the CDR3: TGTGCCAGCAGTTACTCGACCGGGAGGGCCTACGAGCAGTACTTC. Protein sequence: CASSYSTGRAYEQYF.

The chain carries TRBV19 and TRBJ1-4, with no clear D. Between the trimmed V and J ends, which lost 3 bases and 3 bases, there was a span of 5 bases. Germline CDR1 reads LNHDA; CDR2 reads SQIVND (reference sequence). This CDR3 region has 13 residues. CDR3 sequence: CASSIWANEKLFF. CDR3 bases: TGTGCCAGTAGTATCTGGGCTAATGAAAAACTGTTTTTT.

CDR3 sequence reads: CASTTSDQPQHF. The CDR3 bases are TGTGCCAGCACCACCAGTGATCAGCCCCAGCATTTT. The rearrangement uses TRBV28 and TRBJ1-5; no definite D call. The germline CDR1 and CDR2 sequences are MDHEN and SYDVKM. Trimming pared 7 bases from V and 5 bases from J, leaving 9 bases between. The CDR3 covers 12 residues. Combining the CDR3 with reference TRBV28 and TRBJ1-5 gives the whole variable domain DVKVTQSSRYLVKRTGEKVFLECVQDMDHENMFWYRQDPGLGLRLIYFSYDVKMKEKGDIPEGYSVSREKKERFSLILESASTNQTSMYLCASTTSDQPQHFGDGTRLSIL.

The chain has TRBV25-1 and TRBJ2-7, with TRBD2 matching 8 bases. V lost 6 bases, J lost 5 bases, and 12 bases stayed unmatched. The CDR3 has 15 amino acids. Germline V CDR1 and CDR2: MGHDK, SYGVNS. CDR3 region: CASSHSGRSSHEQYF. The CDR3 DNA reads as TGTGCCAGCAGCCACAGCGGGAGATCGTCTCACGAGCAGTACTTC.

The chain joins TRBV28 to TRBJ2-5, with D tentatively TRBD1 (6 bases). The CDR3 runs to 13 residues. Germline values: CDR1 MDHEN, CDR2 SYDVKM. V was trimmed by 11 bases and J by 5 bases, leaving 18 bases between them. The CDR3 nucleotides are TGTGCCTACCAGTCGGGACAAGGCGAGACCCAGTACTTC. Protein sequence: CAYQSGQGETQYF.

The chain couples TRBV27 to TRBJ1-2, with D possibly being TRBD1 (6 bases). The V end was cut by 4 bases, the J end by 4 bases, with 19 bases between. The CDR3 totals 16 residues. Per germline, CDR1 MNHEY and CDR2 SMNVEV (reference sequence). The chain's CDR3 is CASSSNPTGGFYGYTF. CDR3 DNA sequence: TGTGCCAGCAGTTCAAACCCGACAGGAGGATTCTATGGCTACACCTTC.

The chain joins TRBV6-5 to TRBJ1-4; D may be TRBD1 (5 bases). Between the trimmed V and J ends, which lost 4 bases and 9 bases, there was a span of 18 bases. This CDR3 has 15 amino acids. Germline CDR1 reads MNHEY; CDR2 reads SVGAGI. The CDR3: CASSSPEGNGKKLFF. CDR3 nucleotide sequence: TGTGCCAGCAGTTCCCCTGAGGGGAACGGTAAAAAACTGTTTTTT.

This chain uses TRBV29-1 with TRBJ2-7; a possible D gene is TRBD2 (7 bases). Germline-derived CDR1 and CDR2 are SQVTM and ANQGSEA. Trimming stripped 7 bases from V and 2 bases from J, with 12 bases between. The CDR3 is made up of 12 amino acids. The CDR3 sequence is CSEGGEPYEQYF. CDR3 DNA: TGCAGCGAAGGGGGGGAACCCTACGAGCAGTACTTC.

On this clone itself: Different DNA sequences within this sample yield the same CDR3. The V and J genes are TRBV7-3 and TRBJ2-5; the D call may be TRBD1 or TRBD2 (6 bases each). Trimming shortened V by 3 bases and J by 5 bases, and 10 bases separated the two germline ends. Germline V gives CDR1 SGHTA, CDR2 FQGTGA. CDR3 length: 13 residues. In DNA form, the CDR3 reads TGTGCCAGCAGCTTCCAGGGGAGGGAGACCCAGTACTTC. Its protein is CASSFQGRETQYF.

V usage is TRBV29-1 and J usage is TRBJ1-1; no clear D. The CDR3 contains 14 residues. Trimming shortened V by 1 base and J by 5 bases, and 14 bases separated the two germline ends. Germline loops: CDR1 SQVTM, CDR2 ANQGSEA. CDR3 coding DNA: TGCAGCGTTGAAGGGCAACAATTCGATACTGAAGCTTTCTTT. This codes for CSVEGQQFDTEAFF.

The V and J genes are TRBV29-1 and TRBJ2-5; D tentatively reads TRBD1 or TRBD2 (5 bases each). Trimming took off 1 base at V and 3 bases at J, with 6 bases between the two ends. The CDR3 consists of 12 residues. Germline assignment: CDR1 SQVTM and CDR2 ANQGSEA. For the CDR3, the DNA is TGCAGCGTTGAAGGAGGGGAAGAGACCCAGTACTTC. Translation: CSVEGGEETQYF.

The CDR3: CASSLDRADANEQYF. CDR3 nucleotides: TGTGCCAGCAGCTTAGATCGGGCGGACGCGAACGAGCAGTACTTC. The V and J genes are TRBV11-2 and TRBJ2-7; D unclear. The CDR3 has 15 amino acids. V gave up 0 bases and J gave up 5 bases, with 14 bases separating them. Germline V lookup: CDR1 SGHAT, CDR2 FQNNGV.

J is TRBJ2-5 and V is TRBV18; either TRBD1 or TRBD2 may supply D (5 bases each). Germline lookup yields CDR1 KGHSH and CDR2 LQKENI. There are 13 residues in the CDR3. V gave up 4 bases and J gave up 1 base, with 7 bases separating them. As DNA, the CDR3 is TGTGCCAGCTCACGGGACGTCCAAGAGACCCAGTACTTC. Translation gives CASSRDVQETQYF.

J is TRBJ1-3 and V is TRBV5-4; tentative D call: TRBD1 (5 bases). Trimming took off 4 bases at V and 4 bases at J, with 18 bases between the two ends. CDR1 and CDR2 from the germline V gene are SGHNT and YYREEE (reference sequence). The CDR3 is 16 amino acids. CDR3 DNA sequence: TGTGCCAGCAGCGGGGGTGGGGGATCGACGGGAAACACCATATATTTT. Amino acids: CASSGGGGSTGNTIYF. The full variable domain, in which reference TRBV5-4 and TRBJ1-3 provide the parts outside the CDR3, is ETGVTQSPTHLIKTRGQQVTLRCSSQSGHNTVSWYQQALGQGPQFIFQYYREEENGRGNFPPRFSGLQFPNYSSELNVNALELDDSALYLCASSGGGGSTGNTIYFGEGSWLTVV.

V gene TRBV18 combines with J gene TRBJ2-1; no clear D. Germline CDR1 reads KGHSH; CDR2 reads LQKENI. Trimming removed 2 bases at V and 4 bases at J, with 15 bases between. The CDR3 runs 16 residues. CDR3: CASSPKVLSGYNEQFF. CDR3 sequence (DNA): TGTGCCAGCTCACCAAAAGTACTTTCCGGTTACAATGAGCAGTTCTTC.